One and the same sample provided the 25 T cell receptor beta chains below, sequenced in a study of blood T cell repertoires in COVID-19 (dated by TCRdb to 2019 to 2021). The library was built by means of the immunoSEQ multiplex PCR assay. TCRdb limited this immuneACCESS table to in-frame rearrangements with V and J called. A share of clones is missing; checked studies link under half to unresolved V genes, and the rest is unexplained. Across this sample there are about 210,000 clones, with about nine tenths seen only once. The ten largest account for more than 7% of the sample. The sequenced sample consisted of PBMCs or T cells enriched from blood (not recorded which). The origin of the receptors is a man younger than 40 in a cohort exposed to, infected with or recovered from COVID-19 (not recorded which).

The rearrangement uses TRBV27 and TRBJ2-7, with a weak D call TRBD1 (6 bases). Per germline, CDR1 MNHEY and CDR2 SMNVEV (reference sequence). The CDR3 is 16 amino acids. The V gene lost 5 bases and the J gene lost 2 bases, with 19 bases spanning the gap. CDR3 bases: TGTGCCAGCAGTACATTTAGGGGCAGGGACACCTACGAGCAGTACTTC. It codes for CASSTFRGRDTYEQYF.

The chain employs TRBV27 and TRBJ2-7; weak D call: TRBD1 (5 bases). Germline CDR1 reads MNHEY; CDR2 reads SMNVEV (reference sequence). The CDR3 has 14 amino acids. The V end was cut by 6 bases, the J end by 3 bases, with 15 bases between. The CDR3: CASRPDRYYYEQYF. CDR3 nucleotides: TGTGCCAGCAGACCAGACAGATACTACTACGAGCAGTACTTC.

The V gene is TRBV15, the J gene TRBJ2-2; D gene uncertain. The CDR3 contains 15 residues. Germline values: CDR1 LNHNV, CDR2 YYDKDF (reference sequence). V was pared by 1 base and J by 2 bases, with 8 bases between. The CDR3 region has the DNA TGTGCCACCAGCAGAGGTTCTTCTAACACCGGGGAGCTGTTTTTT. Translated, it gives CATSRGSSNTGELFF.

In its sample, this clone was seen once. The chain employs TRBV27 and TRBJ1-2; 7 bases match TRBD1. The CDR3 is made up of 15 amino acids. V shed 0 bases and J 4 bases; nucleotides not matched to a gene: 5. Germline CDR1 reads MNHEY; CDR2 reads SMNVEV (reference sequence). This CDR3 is CASSLSETGIYGYTF. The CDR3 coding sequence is TGTGCCAGCAGTTTATCGGAGACAGGGATCTATGGCTACACCTTC.

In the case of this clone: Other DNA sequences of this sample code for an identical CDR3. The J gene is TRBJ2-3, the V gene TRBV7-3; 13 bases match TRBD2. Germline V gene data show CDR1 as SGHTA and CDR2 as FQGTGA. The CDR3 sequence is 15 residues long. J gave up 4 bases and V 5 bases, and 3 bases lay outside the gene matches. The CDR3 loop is CASSRGLAGADTQYF. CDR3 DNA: TGTGCCAGCAGCCGAGGACTAGCGGGAGCAGATACGCAGTATTTT.

CDR3 DNA: TGTGCCAGCAGCCGAGGGAACGCGGCTAGCCTTTTCACAGATACGCAGTATTTT. Its translation: CASSRGNAASLFTDTQYF. The chain carries TRBV14 and TRBJ2-3, with a weak D call TRBD2 (5 bases). The V end lost 4 bases, the J end lost 2 bases, and 22 bases lay between the germline ends. The CDR3 length is 18 residues. Germline CDR1 SGHDN, CDR2 FVKESK.

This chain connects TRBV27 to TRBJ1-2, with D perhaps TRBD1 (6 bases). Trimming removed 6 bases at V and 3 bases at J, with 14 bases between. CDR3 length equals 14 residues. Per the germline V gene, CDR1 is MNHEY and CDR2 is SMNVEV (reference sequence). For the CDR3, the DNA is TGTGCCAGCAGCTTACAGGGATCTGACTATGGCTACACCTTC. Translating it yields CASSLQGSDYGYTF.

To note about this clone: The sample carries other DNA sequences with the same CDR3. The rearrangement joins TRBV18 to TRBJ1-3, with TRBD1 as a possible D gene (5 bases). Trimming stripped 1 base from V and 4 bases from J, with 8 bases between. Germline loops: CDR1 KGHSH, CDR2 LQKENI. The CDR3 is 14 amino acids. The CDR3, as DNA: TGTGCCAGCTCACCACAGGGGTCCGGAAACACCATATATTTT. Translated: CASSPQGSGNTIYF.

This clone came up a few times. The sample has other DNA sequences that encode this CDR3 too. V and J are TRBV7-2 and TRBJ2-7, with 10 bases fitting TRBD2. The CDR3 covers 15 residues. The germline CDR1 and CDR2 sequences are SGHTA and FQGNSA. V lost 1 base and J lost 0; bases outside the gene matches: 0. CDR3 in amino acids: CASSLGTSGSYEQYF. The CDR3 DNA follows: TGTGCCAGCAGCTTAGGGACTAGCGGCTCCTACGAGCAGTACTTC.

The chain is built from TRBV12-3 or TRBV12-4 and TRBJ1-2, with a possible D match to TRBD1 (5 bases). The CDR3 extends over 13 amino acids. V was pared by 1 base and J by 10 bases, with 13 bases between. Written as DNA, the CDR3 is TGTGCCAGCAGTTTAGATATGGGCAGGGCCTACACCTTC. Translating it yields CASSLDMGRAYTF.

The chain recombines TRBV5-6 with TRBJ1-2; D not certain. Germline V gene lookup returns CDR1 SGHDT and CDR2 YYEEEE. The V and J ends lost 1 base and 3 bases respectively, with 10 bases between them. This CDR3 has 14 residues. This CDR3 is CASSLTETDYGYTF. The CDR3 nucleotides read TGTGCCAGCAGCTTGACCGAAACGGACTATGGCTACACCTTC.

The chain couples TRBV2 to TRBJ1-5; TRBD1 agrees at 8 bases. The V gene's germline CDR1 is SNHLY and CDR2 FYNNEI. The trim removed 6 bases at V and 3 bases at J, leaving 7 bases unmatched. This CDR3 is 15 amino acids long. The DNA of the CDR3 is TGTGCCAGCAGAGTCACAGGGGGGTCCAATCAGCCCCAGCATTTT. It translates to CASRVTGGSNQPQHF.

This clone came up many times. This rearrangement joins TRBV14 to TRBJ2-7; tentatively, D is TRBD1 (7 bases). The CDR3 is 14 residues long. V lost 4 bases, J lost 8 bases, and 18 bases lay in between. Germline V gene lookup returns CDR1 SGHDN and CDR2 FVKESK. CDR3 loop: CASSRQGWTTQQYF. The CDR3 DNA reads TGTGCCAGCAGCCGACAGGGTTGGACTACCCAGCAGTACTTC. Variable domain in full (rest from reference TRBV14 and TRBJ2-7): EAGVTQFPSHSVIEKGQTVTLRCDPISGHDNLYWYRRVMGKEIKFLLHFVKESKQDESGMPNNRFLAERTGGTYSTLKVQPAELEDSGVYFCASSRQGWTTQQYFGPGTRLTVT.

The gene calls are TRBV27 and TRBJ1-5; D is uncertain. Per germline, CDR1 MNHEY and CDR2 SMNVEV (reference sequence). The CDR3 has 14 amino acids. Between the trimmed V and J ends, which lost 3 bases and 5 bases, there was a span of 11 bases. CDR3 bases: TGTGCCAGCAGTTTCCATCGGACTGATCAGCCCCAGCATTTT. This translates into CASSFHRTDQPQHF.

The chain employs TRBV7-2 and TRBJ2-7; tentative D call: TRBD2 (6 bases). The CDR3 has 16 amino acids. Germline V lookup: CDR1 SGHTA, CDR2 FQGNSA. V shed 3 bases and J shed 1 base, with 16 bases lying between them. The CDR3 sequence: CASSFRAGPDSYEQYF. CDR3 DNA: TGTGCCAGCAGCTTCCGGGCGGGACCCGATTCCTACGAGCAGTACTTC.

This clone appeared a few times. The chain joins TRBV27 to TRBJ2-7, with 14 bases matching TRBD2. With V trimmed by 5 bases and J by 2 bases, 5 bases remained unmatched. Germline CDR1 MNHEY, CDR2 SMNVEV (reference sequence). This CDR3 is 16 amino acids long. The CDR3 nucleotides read TGTGCCAGCAGTCCCCGGGGACTAGCGGGGGCCTACGAGCAGTACTTC. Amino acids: CASSPRGLAGAYEQYF.

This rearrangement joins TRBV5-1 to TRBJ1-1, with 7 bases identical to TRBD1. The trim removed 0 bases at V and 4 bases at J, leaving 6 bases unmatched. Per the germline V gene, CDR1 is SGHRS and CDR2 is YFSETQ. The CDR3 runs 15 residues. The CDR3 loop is CASSLAGTAGTEAFF. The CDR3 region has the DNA TGCGCCAGCAGCTTGGCCGGGACAGCGGGCACTGAAGCTTTCTTT.

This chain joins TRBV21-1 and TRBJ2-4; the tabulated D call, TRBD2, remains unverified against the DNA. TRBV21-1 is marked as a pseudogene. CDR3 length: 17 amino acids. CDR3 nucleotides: TGTGCCAGCAGCAAAAATCGGACTACCGTGGCCAAAAACATTCAGTACTTC. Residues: CASSKNRTTVAKNIQYF.

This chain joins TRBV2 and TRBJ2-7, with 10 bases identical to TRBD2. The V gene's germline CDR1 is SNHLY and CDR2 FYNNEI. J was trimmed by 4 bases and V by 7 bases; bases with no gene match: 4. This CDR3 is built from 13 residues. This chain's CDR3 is CASKASGSYEQYF. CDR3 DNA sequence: TGTGCCAGCAAAGCTAGCGGGAGTTACGAGCAGTACTTC.

Written as DNA, the CDR3 is TGTGCCAGCGGATTCAGGGTGCGTCTAACTGGAAACACCATATATTTT. Protein: CASGFRVRLTGNTIYF. This sequence joins TRBV28 and TRBJ1-3; perhaps TRBD1 as D (5 bases). The V end was cut by 8 bases, the J end by 2 bases, with 19 bases between. From germline, CDR1 is MDHEN and CDR2 SYDVKM. This CDR3 comprises 16 residues.

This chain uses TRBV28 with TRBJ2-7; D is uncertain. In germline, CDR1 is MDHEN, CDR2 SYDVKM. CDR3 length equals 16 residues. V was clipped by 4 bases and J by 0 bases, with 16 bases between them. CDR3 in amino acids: CASSSGGVSISYEQYF. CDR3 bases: TGTGCCAGCAGTTCCGGCGGAGTAAGCATCTCCTACGAGCAGTACTTC.

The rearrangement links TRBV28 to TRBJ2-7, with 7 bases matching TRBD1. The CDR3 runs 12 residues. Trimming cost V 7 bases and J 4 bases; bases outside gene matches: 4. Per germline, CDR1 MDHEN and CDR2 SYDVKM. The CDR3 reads CASKQGVYEQYF. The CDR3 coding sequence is TGTGCCAGCAAGCAGGGGGTGTACGAGCAGTACTTC.

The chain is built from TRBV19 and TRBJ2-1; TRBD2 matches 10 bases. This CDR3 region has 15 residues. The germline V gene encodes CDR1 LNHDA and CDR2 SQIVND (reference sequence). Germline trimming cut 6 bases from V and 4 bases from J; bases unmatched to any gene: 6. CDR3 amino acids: CASSVQRGGYNEQFF. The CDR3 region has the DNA TGTGCCAGTAGCGTCCAGCGGGGGGGTTACAATGAGCAGTTCTTC.

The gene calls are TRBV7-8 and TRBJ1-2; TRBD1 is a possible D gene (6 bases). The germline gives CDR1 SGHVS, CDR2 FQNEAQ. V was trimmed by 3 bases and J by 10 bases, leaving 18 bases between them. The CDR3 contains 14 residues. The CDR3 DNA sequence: TGTGCCAGCAGCTTGACAGGAGGCAGGTCCCCCTACACCTTC. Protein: CASSLTGGRSPYTF.

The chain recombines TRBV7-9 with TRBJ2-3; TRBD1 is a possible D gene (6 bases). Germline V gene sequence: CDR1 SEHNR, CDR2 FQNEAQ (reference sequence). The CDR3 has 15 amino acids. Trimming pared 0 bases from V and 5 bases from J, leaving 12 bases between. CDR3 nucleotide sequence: TGTGCCAGCAGCTTAGCGGGGGCATTAGTAGATACGCAGTATTTT. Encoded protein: CASSLAGALVDTQYF. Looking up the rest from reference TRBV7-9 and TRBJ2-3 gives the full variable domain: DTGVSQNPRHKITKRGQNVTFRCDPISEHNRLYWYRQTLGQGPEFLTYFQNEAQLEKSRLLSDRFSAERPKGSFSTLEIQRTEQGDSAMYLCASSLAGALVDTQYFGPGTRLTVL.